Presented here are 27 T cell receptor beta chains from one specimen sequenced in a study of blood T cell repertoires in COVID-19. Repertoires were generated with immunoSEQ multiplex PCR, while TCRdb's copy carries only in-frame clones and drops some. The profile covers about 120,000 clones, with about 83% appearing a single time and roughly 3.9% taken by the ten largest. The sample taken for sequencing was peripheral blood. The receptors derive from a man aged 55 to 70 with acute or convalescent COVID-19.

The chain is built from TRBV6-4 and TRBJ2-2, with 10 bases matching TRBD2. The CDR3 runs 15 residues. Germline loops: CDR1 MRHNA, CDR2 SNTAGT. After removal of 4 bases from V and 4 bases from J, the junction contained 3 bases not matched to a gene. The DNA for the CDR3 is TGTGCCAGCAGTGCACTAGCGGGAAGCACCGGGGAGCTGTTTTTT. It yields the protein CASSALAGSTGELFF.

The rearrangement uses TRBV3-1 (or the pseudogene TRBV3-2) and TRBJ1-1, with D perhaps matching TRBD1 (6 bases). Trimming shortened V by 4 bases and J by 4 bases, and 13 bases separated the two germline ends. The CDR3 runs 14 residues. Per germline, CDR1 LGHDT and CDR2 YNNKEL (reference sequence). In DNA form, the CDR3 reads TGTGCCAGCAGCCCACGGGGGGGCATCACTGAAGCTTTCTTT. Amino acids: CASSPRGGITEAFF.

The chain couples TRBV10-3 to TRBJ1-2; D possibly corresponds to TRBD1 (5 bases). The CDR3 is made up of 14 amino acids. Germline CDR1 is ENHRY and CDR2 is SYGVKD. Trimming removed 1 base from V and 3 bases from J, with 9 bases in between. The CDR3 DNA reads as TGTGCCATCAGTGAGTTAGGGGAGGACTATGGCTACACCTTC. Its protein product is CAISELGEDYGYTF.

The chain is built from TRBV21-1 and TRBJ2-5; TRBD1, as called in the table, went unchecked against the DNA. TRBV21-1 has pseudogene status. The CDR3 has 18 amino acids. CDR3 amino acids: CASSKSTRGGKGRETQYF. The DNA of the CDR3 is TGTGCCAGCAGCAAAAGCACAAGAGGGGGCAAGGGGCGAGAGACCCAGTACTTC.

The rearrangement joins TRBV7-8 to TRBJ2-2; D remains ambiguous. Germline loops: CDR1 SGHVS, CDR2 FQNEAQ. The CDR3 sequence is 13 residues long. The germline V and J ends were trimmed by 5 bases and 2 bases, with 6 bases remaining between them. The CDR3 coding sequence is TGTGCCAGCAGCCCCCTTAACACCGGGGAGCTGTTTTTT. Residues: CASSPLNTGELFF.

CDR3 region: CAISFLAGVRETQYF. The CDR3 DNA follows: TGTGCCATCAGTTTCCTAGCGGGAGTTCGGGAGACCCAGTACTTC. The gene calls are TRBV10-3 and TRBJ2-5; 10 bases are a match to TRBD2. CDR3 length equals 15 residues. V dropped 5 bases and J dropped 5; count of bases not matched to a gene: 8. CDR1 is ENHRY, CDR2 SYGVKD, per germline.

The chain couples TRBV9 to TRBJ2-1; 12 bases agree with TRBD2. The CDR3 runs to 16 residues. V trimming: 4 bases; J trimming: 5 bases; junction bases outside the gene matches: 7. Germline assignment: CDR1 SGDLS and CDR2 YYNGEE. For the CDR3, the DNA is TGTGCCAGCAGCCTGATGACTAGCGGGAGTAACAATGAGCAGTTCTTC. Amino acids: CASSLMTSGSNNEQFF.

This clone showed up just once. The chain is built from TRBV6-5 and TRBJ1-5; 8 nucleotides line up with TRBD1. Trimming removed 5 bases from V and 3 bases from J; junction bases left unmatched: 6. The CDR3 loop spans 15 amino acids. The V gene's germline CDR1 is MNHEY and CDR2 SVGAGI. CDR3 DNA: TGTGCCAGCAGTCGGTCGGGACAGGACAATCAGCCCCAGCATTTT. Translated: CASSRSGQDNQPQHF.

Here the CDR3 DNA reads TGTGCCAGCAGTTTAGGGGGGGCGGGTGCCCCTGAAGCTTTCTTT. Its translation is CASSLGGAGAPEAFF. The chain uses TRBV28 and TRBJ1-1; D perhaps matches TRBD1 (6 bases). From germline, CDR1 is MDHEN and CDR2 SYDVKM. The CDR3 covers 15 residues. The V end was cut by 2 bases, the J end by 6 bases, with 16 bases between.

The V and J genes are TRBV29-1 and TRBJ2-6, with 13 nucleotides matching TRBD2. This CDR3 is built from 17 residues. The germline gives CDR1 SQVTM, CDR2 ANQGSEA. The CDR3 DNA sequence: TGCAGTGGACTGGGACTAGCGGGGAACTCTGGGGCCAACGTCCTGACTTTC. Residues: CSGLGLAGNSGANVLTF.

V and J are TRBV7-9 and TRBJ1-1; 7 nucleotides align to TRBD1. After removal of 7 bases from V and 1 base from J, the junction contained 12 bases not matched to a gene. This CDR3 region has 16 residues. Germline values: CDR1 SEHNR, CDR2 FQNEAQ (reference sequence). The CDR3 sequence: CASTLSRTGWNTEAFF. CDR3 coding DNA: TGTGCCAGCACCCTATCTCGGACAGGCTGGAACACTGAAGCTTTCTTT.

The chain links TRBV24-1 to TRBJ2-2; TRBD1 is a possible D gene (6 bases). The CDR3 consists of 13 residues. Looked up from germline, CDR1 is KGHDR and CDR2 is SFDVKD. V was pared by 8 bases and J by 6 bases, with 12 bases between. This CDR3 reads CATKAGEPGELFF. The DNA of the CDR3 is TGTGCCACCAAGGCAGGGGAGCCCGGGGAGCTGTTTTTT.

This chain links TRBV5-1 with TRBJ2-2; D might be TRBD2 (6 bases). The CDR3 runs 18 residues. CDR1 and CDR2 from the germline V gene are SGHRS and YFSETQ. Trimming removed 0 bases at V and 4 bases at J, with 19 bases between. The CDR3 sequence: CASSLAQNLASFTGELFF. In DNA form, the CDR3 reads TGCGCCAGCAGCTTGGCCCAAAACCTAGCGAGTTTCACCGGGGAGCTGTTTTTT. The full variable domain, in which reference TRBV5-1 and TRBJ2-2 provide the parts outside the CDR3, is KAGVTQTPRYLIKTRGQQVTLSCSPISGHRSVSWYQQTPGQGLQFLFEYFSETQRNKGNFPGRFSGRQFSNSRSEMNVSTLELGDSALYLCASSLAQNLASFTGELFFGEGSRLTVL.

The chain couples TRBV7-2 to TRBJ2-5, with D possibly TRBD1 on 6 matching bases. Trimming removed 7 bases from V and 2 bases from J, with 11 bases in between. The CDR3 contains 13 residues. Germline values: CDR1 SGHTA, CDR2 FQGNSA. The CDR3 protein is CASTLRGQETQYF. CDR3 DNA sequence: TGTGCCAGCACTCTAAGGGGGCAAGAGACCCAGTACTTC.

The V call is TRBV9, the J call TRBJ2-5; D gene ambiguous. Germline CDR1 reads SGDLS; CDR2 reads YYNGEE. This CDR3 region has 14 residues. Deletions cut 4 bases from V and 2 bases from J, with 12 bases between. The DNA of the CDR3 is TGTGCCAGCAGCTCCGGTCCCGCACAAGAGACCCAGTACTTC. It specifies CASSSGPAQETQYF.

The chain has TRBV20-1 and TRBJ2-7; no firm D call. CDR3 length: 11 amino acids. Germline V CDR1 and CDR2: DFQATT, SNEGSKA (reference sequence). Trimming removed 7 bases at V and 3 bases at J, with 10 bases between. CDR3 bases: TGCAGTGGGGCAGAGTACTACGAGCAGTACTTC. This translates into CSGAEYYEQYF.

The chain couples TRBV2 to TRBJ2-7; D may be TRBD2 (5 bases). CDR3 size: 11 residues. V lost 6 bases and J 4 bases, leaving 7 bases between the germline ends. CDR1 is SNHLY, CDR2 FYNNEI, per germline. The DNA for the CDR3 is TGTGCCAGCAGGGTAGCGTACGAGCAGTACTTC. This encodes CASRVAYEQYF.

Here the CDR3 DNA reads TGTGCCAGCAGCTTAGTGGCGACTGTCTATGGCTACACCTTC. It translates to CASSLVATVYGYTF. The genes are TRBV7-9 and TRBJ1-2; D unresolved. Trimming took off 1 base at V and 4 bases at J, with 10 bases between the two ends. Germline loops: CDR1 SEHNR, CDR2 FQNEAQ (reference sequence). The CDR3 is 14 residues long. Complete variable domain (other parts from reference TRBV7-9 and TRBJ1-2): DTGVSQNPRHKITKRGQNVTFRCDPISEHNRLYWYRQTLGQGPEFLTYFQNEAQLEKSRLLSDRFSAERPKGSFSTLEIQRTEQGDSAMYLCASSLVATVYGYTFGSGTRLTVV.

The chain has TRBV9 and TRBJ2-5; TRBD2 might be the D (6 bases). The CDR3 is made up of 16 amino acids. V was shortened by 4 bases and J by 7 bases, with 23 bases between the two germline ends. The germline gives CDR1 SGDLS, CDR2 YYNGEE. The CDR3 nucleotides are TGTGCCAGCAGCCCCCACCCTACTAGCCCCGAGGCGACCCAGTACTTC. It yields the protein CASSPHPTSPEATQYF. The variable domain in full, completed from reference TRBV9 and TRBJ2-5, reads DSGVTQTPKHLITATGQRVTLRCSPRSGDLSVYWYQQSLDQGLQFLIQYYNGEERAKGNILERFSAQQFPDLHSELNLSSLELGDSALYFCASSPHPTSPEATQYFGPGTRLLVL.

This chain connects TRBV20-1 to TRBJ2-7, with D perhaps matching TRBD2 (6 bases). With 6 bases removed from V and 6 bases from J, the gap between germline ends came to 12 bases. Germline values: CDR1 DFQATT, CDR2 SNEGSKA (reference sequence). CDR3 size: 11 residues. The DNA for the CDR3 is TGCAGTGCCTCTCAGGGAGGCGAGCAGTACTTC. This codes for CSASQGGEQYF.

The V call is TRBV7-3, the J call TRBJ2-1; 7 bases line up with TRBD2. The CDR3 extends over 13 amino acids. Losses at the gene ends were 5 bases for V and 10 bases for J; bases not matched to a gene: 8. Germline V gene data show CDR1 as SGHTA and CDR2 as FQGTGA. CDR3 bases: TGTGCCAGCAGCCCCCAGCGGGATGGAGAGCAGTTCTTC. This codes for CASSPQRDGEQFF.

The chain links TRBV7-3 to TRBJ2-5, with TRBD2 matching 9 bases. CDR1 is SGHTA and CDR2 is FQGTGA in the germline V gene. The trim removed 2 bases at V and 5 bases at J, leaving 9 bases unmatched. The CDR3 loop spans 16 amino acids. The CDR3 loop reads CASSLLGASGIETQYF. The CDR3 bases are TGTGCCAGCAGCTTACTGGGGGCTAGCGGGATTGAGACCCAGTACTTC.

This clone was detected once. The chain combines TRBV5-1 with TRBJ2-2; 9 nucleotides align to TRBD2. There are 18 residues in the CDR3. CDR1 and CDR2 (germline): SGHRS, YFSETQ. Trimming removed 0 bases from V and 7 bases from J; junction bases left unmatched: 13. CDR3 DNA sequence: TGCGCCAGCAGCTTGGCCCAATTAGCGGGAGTATATGGCGGGGAGCTGTTTTTT. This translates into CASSLAQLAGVYGGELFF.

The CDR3: CASSLSQANTGELFF. CDR3 DNA sequence: TGTGCCAGCAGCTTGAGCCAGGCGAACACCGGGGAGCTGTTTTTT. J is TRBJ2-2 and V is TRBV5-6, with D unresolved. Germline CDR1 and CDR2: SGHDT and YYEEEE. V was pared by 1 base and J by 0 bases, with 7 bases between. The CDR3 loop spans 15 amino acids.

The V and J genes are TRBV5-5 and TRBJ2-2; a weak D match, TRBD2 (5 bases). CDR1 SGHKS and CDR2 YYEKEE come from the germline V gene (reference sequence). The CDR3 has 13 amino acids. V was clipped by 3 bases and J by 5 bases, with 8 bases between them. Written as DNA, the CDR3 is TGTGCCAGCAGCTCGGACTTTACCGGGGAGCTGTTTTTT. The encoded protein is CASSSDFTGELFF.

CDR3 amino acids: CASDTGATNEKLFF. In DNA, the CDR3 is TGTGCCAGTGATACCGGTGCAACTAATGAAAAACTGTTTTTT. The chain employs TRBV19 and TRBJ1-4; D remains unclear. This CDR3 spans 14 amino acids. The V and J ends lost 8 bases and 0 bases respectively, with 10 bases between them. From germline, CDR1 is LNHDA and CDR2 SQIVND (reference sequence). The variable domain in full, completed from reference TRBV19 and TRBJ1-4, reads DGGITQSPKYLFRKEGQNVTLSCEQNLNHDAMYWYRQDPGQGLRLIYYSQIVNDFQKGDIAEGYSVSREKKESFPLTVTSAQKNPTAFYLCASDTGATNEKLFFGSGTQLSVL.

The CDR3 is CSVGYRGATEAFF. The CDR3 region has the DNA TGCAGCGTTGGCTACAGGGGTGCCACTGAAGCTTTCTTT. This rearrangement joins TRBV29-1 to TRBJ1-1; 7 bases map to TRBD1. V lost 4 bases, J lost 4 bases, and 6 bases stayed unmatched. Germline V lookup: CDR1 SQVTM, CDR2 ANQGSEA. The CDR3 runs 13 residues.